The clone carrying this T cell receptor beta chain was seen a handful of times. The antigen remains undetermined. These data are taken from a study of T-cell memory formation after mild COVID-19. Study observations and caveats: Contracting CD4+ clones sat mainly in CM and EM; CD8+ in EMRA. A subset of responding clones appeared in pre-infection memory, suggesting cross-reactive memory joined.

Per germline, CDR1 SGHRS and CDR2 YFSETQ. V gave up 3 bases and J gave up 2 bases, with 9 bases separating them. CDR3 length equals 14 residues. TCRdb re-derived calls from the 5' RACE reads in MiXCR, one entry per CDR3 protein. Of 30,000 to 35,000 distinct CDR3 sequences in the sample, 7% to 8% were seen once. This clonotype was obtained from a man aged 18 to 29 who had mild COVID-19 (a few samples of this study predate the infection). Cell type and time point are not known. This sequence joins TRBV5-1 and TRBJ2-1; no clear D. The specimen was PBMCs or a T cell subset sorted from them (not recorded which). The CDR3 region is CASSSSAPYNEQFF. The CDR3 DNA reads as TGCGCCAGCAGCTCCTCAGCCCCCTACAATGAGCAGTTCTTC.